Below are 19 T cell receptor beta chains sequenced from a single sample in a study of cytomegalovirus exposure and HLA in healthy donors listed by TCRdb under 2017. Libraries came from the immunoSEQ multiplex PCR assay. For the multiplex PCR, a mixture combining 60 forward primers for TCR Vbeta segments and 13 reverse primers for TCR Jbeta segments was used. In TCRdb, the immuneACCESS table is reduced to in-frame sequences with V and J assigned. These tables do not hold every clone; where another copy was compared, an unresolved V gene accounts for under half, and the others remain unexplained. Across this sample there are about 88,000 clones, with just under 70% seen only once. Of the sample, under 3% falls within the top ten clones. The sequenced sample was PBMCs. The receptor set was obtained from a man aged 50 or older in good health and CMV-seronegative.

J is TRBJ1-5 and V is TRBV5-5; TRBD1 is a possible D gene (5 bases). There are 13 residues in the CDR3. Germline lookup yields CDR1 SGHKS and CDR2 YYEKEE (reference sequence). Trimming removed 5 bases at V and 5 bases at J, with 11 bases between. The CDR3 here is CASSGGLHQPQHF. The CDR3 DNA is TGTGCCAGCAGTGGGGGGTTGCATCAGCCCCAGCATTTT.

Sample share makes this clone medium-sized. The gene calls are TRBV4-3 and TRBJ1-3, with a tentative D call TRBD1 (6 bases). The germline V gene has CDR1 LGHNA and CDR2 YSLEER. CDR3 size: 20 residues. Trimming cost V 0 bases and J 4 bases, with 25 bases left between them. The CDR3 reads CASSQEGGGGPGSLGNTIYF. The CDR3 DNA is TGCGCCAGCAGCCAAGAGGGTGGCGGGGGCCCAGGGTCGTTGGGAAACACCATATATTTT.

A few counts support this clone. CDR3 sequence reads: CASSLFLNTEAFF. The CDR3 DNA is TGTGCCAGCAGCTTGTTCCTCAACACTGAAGCTTTCTTT. The chain employs TRBV5-6 and TRBJ1-1; unclear D gene. The V gene lost 1 base and the J gene lost 2 bases, with 6 bases spanning the gap. CDR1 SGHDT and CDR2 YYEEEE come from the germline V gene. This CDR3 contains 13 residues.

As to this clone: The sample holds other DNA sequences that translate to the same CDR3. The chain is built from TRBV30 and TRBJ2-3; 11 nucleotides agree with TRBD1. Unmatched junction bases numbered 2, after V lost 0 bases and J lost 3 bases. The CDR3 contains 15 residues. In germline, CDR1 is GTSNPN, CDR2 SVGIG (reference sequence). The CDR3 DNA follows: TGTGCCTGGAGTGTAGGGACAGGGGGGACAGATACGCAGTATTTT. As protein: CAWSVGTGGTDTQYF.

This rearrangement joins TRBV6-1 to TRBJ2-3; TRBD2 agrees at 10 bases. The CDR3 is 15 amino acids. CDR1 is MNHNS and CDR2 is SASEGT in the germline V gene. V lost 6 bases and J lost 3; bases outside the gene matches: 6. CDR3 sequence: CASRGLASRTDTQYF. The CDR3 DNA follows: TGTGCCAGCAGGGGACTAGCGAGCCGAACAGATACGCAGTATTTT.

V is TRBV29-1 and J is TRBJ2-7, with D tentatively TRBD1 (6 bases). Trimming left V 6 bases short and J 5 bases short, with 11 bases between. Germline CDR1 SQVTM, CDR2 ANQGSEA. The CDR3 extends over 11 amino acids. CDR3 protein: CSVSNRDEQYF. The DNA for the CDR3 is TGCAGCGTGAGTAACAGGGACGAGCAGTACTTC.

The CDR3, as DNA: TGTGCCAGCAGCTTCGCGGGGGTTAACTATGGCTACACCTTC. Translating it yields CASSFAGVNYGYTF. The gene calls are TRBV13 and TRBJ1-2; D might be TRBD1 (5 bases). V dropped 3 bases and J dropped 1 base, with 9 bases sitting between them. From germline, CDR1 is PRHDT and CDR2 FYEKMQ (reference sequence). The CDR3 contains 14 residues.

The chain recombines TRBV6-5 with TRBJ2-5; weak D call: TRBD2 (6 bases). Germline-derived CDR1 and CDR2 are MNHEY and SVGAGI. The CDR3 is made up of 11 amino acids. The chain's CDR3 is CARRGQETQYF. For the CDR3, the DNA is TGTGCAAGGAGGGGACAAGAGACCCAGTACTTC.

The rearrangement joins TRBV4-3 to TRBJ2-5; the match to TRBD2 covers 11 bases. Germline V gene lookup returns CDR1 LGHNA and CDR2 YSLEER. Trimming took 1 base from V and 7 from J; bases not matched to a gene: 5. The CDR3 spans 15 residues. CDR3 region: CASSQVAGGPRTQYF. The CDR3 nucleotides are TGCGCCAGCAGCCAAGTAGCGGGGGGGCCTAGGACCCAGTACTTC.

This clone appeared a single time. The rearrangement joins TRBV9 to TRBJ2-1; 10 bases are shared with TRBD2. Germline V gives CDR1 SGDLS, CDR2 YYNGEE. The CDR3 sequence is 16 residues long. After removal of 0 bases from V and 3 bases from J, the junction contained 3 bases not matched to a gene. The CDR3 nucleotides read TGTGCCAGCAGCGTAGACGGACTAGCGGTCTACAATGAGCAGTTCTTC. This encodes CASSVDGLAVYNEQFF.

The chain carries TRBV5-8 and TRBJ2-7; 7 bases line up with TRBD1. CDR1 and CDR2 (germline): SGHTS, YDEGEE. Trimming cost V 3 bases and J 6 bases; bases outside gene matches: 6. CDR3 size: 13 residues. The CDR3 DNA sequence: TGTGCCAGCAGCTCTAGAGACAGGGCCGAGCAGTACGTC. Translated, it gives CASSSRDRAEQYV.

This chain links TRBV6-1 with TRBJ2-7; possibly TRBD2 for D (6 bases). V shed 2 bases and J shed 7 bases, with 12 bases lying between them. Germline-derived CDR1 and CDR2 are MNHNS and SASEGT. The CDR3 is 13 amino acids. Here the CDR3 reads CASSERGLGEQYV. CDR3 bases: TGTGCCAGCAGTGAAAGGGGACTGGGGGAGCAGTACGTC.

The genes are TRBV7-8 and TRBJ2-3, with D possibly matching TRBD2 (5 bases). This CDR3 region has 16 residues. The germline V gene has CDR1 SGHVS and CDR2 FQNEAQ. V was pared by 7 bases and J by 4 bases, with 21 bases between. The CDR3 loop is CASTPQRLRRSDTQYF. DNA of the CDR3: TGTGCCAGCACGCCTCAGCGGTTAAGGAGATCAGATACGCAGTATTTT. The entire variable domain, with the rest obtained from reference TRBV7-8 and TRBJ2-3, is as follows: GAGVSQSPRYKVAKRGQDVALRCDPISGHVSLFWYQQALGQGPEFLTYFQNEAQLDKSGLPSDRFFAERPEGSVSTLKIQRTQQEDSAVYLCASTPQRLRRSDTQYFGPGTRLTVL.

V gene TRBV4-2 combines with J gene TRBJ1-6; 10 bases are shared with TRBD1. This CDR3 has 15 residues. Germline trimming cut 6 bases from V and 5 bases from J; bases unmatched to any gene: 4. CDR1 is LGHNA, CDR2 YNFKEQ, per germline. In DNA, the CDR3 is TGTGCCAGCAGGACCGGGACAGGGGATAATTCACCCCTCCACTTT. Translation gives CASRTGTGDNSPLHF.

This chain joins TRBV7-2 and TRBJ2-7; TRBD2 aligns across 12 bases. The CDR3 runs to 15 residues. The V and J ends lost 4 bases and 3 bases, in that order; junction bases with no gene match: 4. Germline lookup yields CDR1 SGHTA and CDR2 FQGNSA. Here the CDR3 reads CASSSSGGAGYEQYF. As DNA, the CDR3 is TGTGCCAGCAGCTCTAGCGGGGGGGCCGGCTACGAGCAGTACTTC.

The chain is built from TRBV4-1 and TRBJ2-7, with 9 bases identical to TRBD2. Germline lookup yields CDR1 MGHRA and CDR2 YSYEKL. CDR3 size: 15 residues. V was pared by 4 bases and J by 5 bases, with 9 bases of the junction left unmatched. The CDR3 DNA reads as TGCGCCAGCAGCCCAATTGGGACTAGCTTCAACGAGCAGTACGTC. It is translated as CASSPIGTSFNEQYV.

The chain joins TRBV5-1 to TRBJ2-2, with 10 bases aligning to TRBD2. The trim removed 1 base at V and 5 bases at J, leaving 2 bases unmatched. CDR1 SGHRS and CDR2 YFSETQ come from the germline V gene. This CDR3 is built from 15 residues. CDR3 nucleotides: TGCGCCAGCAGCTTGCTAGCGGGAGATACCGGGGAGCTGTTTTTT. Its protein product is CASSLLAGDTGELFF.

The chain links TRBV7-8 to TRBJ1-5; no firm D call. CDR3 length: 15 residues. V was trimmed by 1 base and J by 0 bases, leaving 7 bases between them. Germline lookup yields CDR1 SGHVS and CDR2 FQNEAQ. The CDR3 sequence is CASSLGHTSNQPQHF. The CDR3, as DNA: TGTGCCAGCAGCTTAGGGCATACTAGCAATCAGCCCCAGCATTTT.

The V and J genes are TRBV2 and TRBJ2-5, with a tentative D call TRBD1 (6 bases). V dropped 5 bases and J dropped 1 base, with 8 bases sitting between them. The CDR3 is 13 amino acids. CDR1 is SNHLY, CDR2 FYNNEI, per germline. The CDR3 DNA sequence: TGTGCCAGCAGTAACAGGGTCCAAGAGACCCAGTACTTC. It specifies CASSNRVQETQYF.